Presented here are 20 T cell receptor beta chains from one specimen sequenced in a study of cytomegalovirus exposure and HLA in healthy donors. This table comes from immunoSEQ multiplex PCR, and its TCRdb copy is limited to in-frame clones, with some not included. This sample has a few hundred thousand clones; roughly 90% occur once, and the top ten carry about 0.91%. Sample: PBMCs. Every receptor here comes from a young woman in good health and CMV-seronegative.

The table lists this clone with a count of one. The V and J genes are TRBV19 and TRBJ2-2; 9 bases map to TRBD2. CDR3 length equals 15 residues. V shed 5 bases, J shed 5 bases, and the junction held 6 bases outside the gene matches. Germline V gives CDR1 LNHDA, CDR2 SQIVND (reference sequence). This chain's CDR3 is CASSVSGSLTGELFF. The CDR3 DNA sequence: TGTGCCAGTAGTGTTAGCGGGAGCTTAACCGGGGAGCTGTTTTTT. The variable domain in full, completed from reference TRBV19 and TRBJ2-2, reads DGGITQSPKYLFRKEGQNVTLSCEQNLNHDAMYWYRQDPGQGLRLIYYSQIVNDFQKGDIAEGYSVSREKKESFPLTVTSAQKNPTAFYLCASSVSGSLTGELFFGEGSRLTVL.

The chain is built from TRBV5-1 and TRBJ1-2; 8 bases are shared with TRBD1. V dropped 0 bases and J dropped 4; count of bases not matched to a gene: 2. The CDR3 runs 14 residues. The germline CDR1 and CDR2 sequences are SGHRS and YFSETQ. In DNA form, the CDR3 reads TGCGCCAGCAGCTTGGGGGACAGGATCTATGGCTACACCTTC. Translated: CASSLGDRIYGYTF.

This clone was detected only once. V gene TRBV2 combines with J gene TRBJ1-4; 7 bases map to TRBD1. The CDR3 totals 14 residues. V lost 7 bases to trimming and J lost 7 bases; unmatched junction nucleotides: 9. Germline CDR1 is SNHLY and CDR2 is FYNNEI. The CDR3 spells CASTTGVQGEKLFF. Here the CDR3 DNA reads TGTGCCAGCACCACAGGGGTGCAGGGTGAAAAACTGTTTTTT.

In DNA form, the CDR3 reads TGTGCCAGCAGCTTCATTAACCCGGGACTAGCGACTTACAATGAGCAGTTCTTC. Protein: CASSFINPGLATYNEQFF. This chain uses TRBV11-1 with TRBJ2-1; 10 bases are shared with TRBD2. The V gene's germline CDR1 is SGHAT and CDR2 FQDESV (reference sequence). J was trimmed by 4 bases and V by 3 bases; bases with no gene match: 12. The CDR3 spans 18 residues.

The chain has TRBV7-8 and TRBJ2-2; weak D call: TRBD2 (5 bases). V was clipped by 5 bases and J by 0 bases, with 13 bases between them. Per germline, CDR1 SGHVS and CDR2 FQNEAQ. This CDR3 has 16 residues. The CDR3 here is CASSQGRRANTGELFF. The CDR3 nucleotides read TGTGCCAGCAGCCAAGGCAGGCGGGCGAACACCGGGGAGCTGTTTTTT.

The chain combines TRBV4-1 with TRBJ1-3, with D unresolved. The V gene's germline CDR1 is MGHRA and CDR2 YSYEKL. Between the trimmed V and J ends, which lost 4 bases and 0 bases, there was a span of 10 bases. CDR3 length equals 15 residues. CDR3 nucleotide sequence: TGCGCCAGCAGCCTGGCCCCGTACTCTGGAAACACCATATATTTT. It translates to CASSLAPYSGNTIYF.

This chain connects TRBV2 to TRBJ2-5; D remains ambiguous. The CDR3 sequence is 13 residues long. The V end was cut by 3 bases, the J end by 2 bases, with 7 bases between. Per germline, CDR1 SNHLY and CDR2 FYNNEI. CDR3 bases: TGTGCCAGCAGTGAGTGGCAGCAAGAGACCCAGTACTTC. Residues: CASSEWQQETQYF.

This chain connects TRBV28 to TRBJ2-5; D remains unclear. Germline CDR1 is MDHEN and CDR2 is SYDVKM. V lost 2 bases and J 5 bases, leaving 9 bases between the germline ends. The CDR3 extends over 13 amino acids. The chain's CDR3 is CASSLGQSETQYF. The CDR3 DNA reads as TGTGCCAGCAGTTTAGGGCAGAGTGAGACCCAGTACTTC.

This chain joins TRBV6-5 and TRBJ2-7; a possible D gene is TRBD1 (6 bases). V lost 2 bases and J lost 3, with 11 bases in between. This CDR3 contains 14 residues. Germline CDR1 and CDR2: MNHEY and SVGAGI. CDR3 nucleotides: TGTGCCAGCAGTTACCGGGACACGAACTACGAGCAGTACTTC. Translating it yields CASSYRDTNYEQYF.

The gene calls are TRBV7-6 and TRBJ2-1; D perhaps matches TRBD2 (5 bases). The CDR3 is 14 amino acids. Germline CDR1 is SGHVS and CDR2 is FNYEAQ. Trimming removed 7 bases from V and 9 bases from J, with 19 bases in between. The CDR3 sequence: CASNGRAARGEQFF. The CDR3 DNA reads TGTGCCAGCAACGGCCGGGCCGCTCGGGGTGAGCAGTTCTTC.

The chain employs TRBV27 and TRBJ2-2, with 10 positions matching TRBD1. V trimming: 3 bases; J trimming: 1 base; junction bases outside the gene matches: 8. This CDR3 contains 18 residues. Germline CDR1 reads MNHEY; CDR2 reads SMNVEV (reference sequence). The CDR3 protein is CASSFWGQGLGNTGELFF. CDR3 nucleotides: TGTGCCAGCAGTTTTTGGGGACAGGGGTTAGGGAACACCGGGGAGCTGTTTTTT.

The chain is built from TRBV27 and TRBJ2-3; 9 bases align to TRBD2. The V and J ends lost 4 bases and 4 bases, in that order; junction bases with no gene match: 12. The germline CDR1 and CDR2 sequences are MNHEY and SMNVEV (reference sequence). This CDR3 has 17 amino acids. The CDR3 protein is CASSWGLASTFADTQYF. CDR3 sequence (DNA): TGTGCCAGCAGTTGGGGACTAGCTAGTACGTTTGCAGATACGCAGTATTTT.

The J gene is TRBJ2-7, the V gene TRBV4-3; 8 nucleotides line up with TRBD1. The germline V gene encodes CDR1 LGHNA and CDR2 YSLEER. This CDR3 spans 16 amino acids. V was pared by 0 bases and J by 7 bases, with 11 bases of the junction left unmatched. This chain's CDR3 is CASSQDLGTGEEEQYF. In nucleotides, the CDR3 is TGCGCCAGCAGCCAAGATTTAGGGACAGGTGAGGAGGAGCAGTACTTC.

The chain links TRBV29-1 to TRBJ1-2; tentative D call: TRBD1 (5 bases). V lost 2 bases and J lost 3, with 16 bases in between. The CDR3 covers 15 residues. The germline V gene has CDR1 SQVTM and CDR2 ANQGSEA. This CDR3 is CSVESRPGGDYGYTF. The CDR3 DNA reads TGCAGCGTTGAATCTCGCCCGGGAGGGGACTATGGCTACACCTTC.

This clone was detected once. The chain employs TRBV2 and TRBJ1-5, with no clear D. V gave up 7 bases and J gave up 2 bases, with 15 bases separating them. CDR3 length: 15 residues. The germline gives CDR1 SNHLY, CDR2 FYNNEI. The chain's CDR3 is CASNLRGQGNQPQHF. The CDR3 DNA reads as TGTGCCAGCAACCTACGAGGGCAGGGCAATCAGCCCCAGCATTTT. The variable domain in full, completed from reference TRBV2 and TRBJ1-5, reads EPEVTQTPSHQVTQMGQEVILRCVPISNHLYFYWYRQILGQKVEFLVSFYNNEISEKSEIFDDQFSVERPDGSNFTLKIRSTKLEDSAMYFCASNLRGQGNQPQHFGDGTRLSIL.

This clone is a singleton in its sample. J is TRBJ2-1 and V is TRBV6-5, with 10 bases matching TRBD2. Looked up from germline, CDR1 is MNHEY and CDR2 is SVGAGI. CDR3 length equals 16 residues. With V trimmed by 2 bases and J by 5 bases, 6 bases remained unmatched. DNA for the CDR3: TGTGCCAGCAGTTACCCCAGGACTAGCGGCCACAATGAGCAGTTCTTC. Translated, it gives CASSYPRTSGHNEQFF.

This clone was observed a single time. This chain links TRBV7-2 with TRBJ2-3, with 15 positions matching TRBD2. The germline CDR1 and CDR2 sequences are SGHTA and FQGNSA. The CDR3 extends over 18 amino acids. J was trimmed by 4 bases and V by 6 bases; bases with no gene match: 11. Written as DNA, the CDR3 is TGTGCCAGCAGTTTCTTGGGACTAGCGGGAGGTCAGGCAGATACGCAGTATTTT. It specifies CASSFLGLAGGQADTQYF.

The V and J genes are TRBV11-2 and TRBJ2-5; the match to TRBD1 covers 8 bases. V lost 5 bases to trimming and J lost 3 bases; unmatched junction nucleotides: 5. The CDR3 has 14 amino acids. The germline V gene encodes CDR1 SGHAT and CDR2 FQNNGV. CDR3 nucleotides: TGTGCCAGCAGCACACCGACAGGGGAAGAGACCCAGTACTTC. Its translation: CASSTPTGEETQYF.

V is TRBV4-1 and J is TRBJ2-7; 8 positions agree with TRBD2. CDR3 length: 16 residues. J lost 3 bases, V lost 1 base, and 8 bases had no gene match. CDR1 and CDR2 from the germline V gene are MGHRA and YSYEKL. The CDR3 reads CASSQVASGLLYEQYF. CDR3 bases: TGCGCCAGCAGCCAAGTGGCTAGCGGGCTCCTCTACGAGCAGTACTTC.

The J gene is TRBJ2-7, the V gene TRBV27; tentative D call: TRBD1 (6 bases). Trimming took 6 bases from V and 1 from J, leaving 10 bases between them. The CDR3 consists of 13 residues. Per germline, CDR1 MNHEY and CDR2 SMNVEV (reference sequence). The DNA for the CDR3 is TGTGCCAGCAGCTACGGGACATCCTACGAGCAGTACTTC. Encoded protein: CASSYGTSYEQYF.